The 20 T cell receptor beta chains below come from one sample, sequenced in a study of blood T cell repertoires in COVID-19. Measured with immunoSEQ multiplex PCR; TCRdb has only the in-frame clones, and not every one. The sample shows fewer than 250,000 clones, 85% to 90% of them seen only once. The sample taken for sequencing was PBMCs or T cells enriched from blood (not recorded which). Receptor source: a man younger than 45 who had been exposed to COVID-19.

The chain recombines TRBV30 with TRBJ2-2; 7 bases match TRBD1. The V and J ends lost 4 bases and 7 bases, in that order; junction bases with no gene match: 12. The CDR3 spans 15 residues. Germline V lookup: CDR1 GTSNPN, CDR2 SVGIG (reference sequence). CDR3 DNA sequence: TGTGCCTGGATGGTTTTGAGGGGGCGGGTCGGGGAGCTGTTTTTT. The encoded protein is CAWMVLRGRVGELFF.

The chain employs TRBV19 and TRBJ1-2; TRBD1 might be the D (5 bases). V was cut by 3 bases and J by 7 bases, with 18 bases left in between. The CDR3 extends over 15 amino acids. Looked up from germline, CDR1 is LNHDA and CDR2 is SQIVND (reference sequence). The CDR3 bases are TGTGCCAGTAGTATGCTGGACAAGGGATGGGGTGGCTACACCTTC. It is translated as CASSMLDKGWGGYTF.

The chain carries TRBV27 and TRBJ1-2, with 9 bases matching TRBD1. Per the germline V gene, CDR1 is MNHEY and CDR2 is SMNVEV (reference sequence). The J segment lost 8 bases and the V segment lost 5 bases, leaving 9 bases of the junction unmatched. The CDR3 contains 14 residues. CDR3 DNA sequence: TGTGCCAGCAGTGCCCGGGACAGGGTCGCGGGCTACACCTTC. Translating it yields CASSARDRVAGYTF.

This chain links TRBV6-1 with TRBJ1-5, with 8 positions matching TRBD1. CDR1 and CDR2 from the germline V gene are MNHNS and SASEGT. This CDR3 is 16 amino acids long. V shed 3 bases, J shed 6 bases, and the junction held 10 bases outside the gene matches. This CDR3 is CASSDTGGGSSQPQHF. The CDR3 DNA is TGTGCCAGCAGTGACACAGGGGGGGGAAGTTCTCAGCCCCAGCATTTT.

As DNA, the CDR3 is TGTGCCAGTAGTACCCGGGTACTTGCAACTAATGAAAAACTGTTTTTT. Translation: CASSTRVLATNEKLFF. This chain connects TRBV19 to TRBJ1-4, with D unresolved. Germline V CDR1 and CDR2: LNHDA, SQIVND (reference sequence). Trimming removed 4 bases at V and 0 bases at J, with 12 bases between. The CDR3 runs 16 residues. The whole variable domain, filled in from reference TRBV19 and TRBJ1-4, reads DGGITQSPKYLFRKEGQNVTLSCEQNLNHDAMYWYRQDPGQGLRLIYYSQIVNDFQKGDIAEGYSVSREKKESFPLTVTSAQKNPTAFYLCASSTRVLATNEKLFFGSGTQLSVL.

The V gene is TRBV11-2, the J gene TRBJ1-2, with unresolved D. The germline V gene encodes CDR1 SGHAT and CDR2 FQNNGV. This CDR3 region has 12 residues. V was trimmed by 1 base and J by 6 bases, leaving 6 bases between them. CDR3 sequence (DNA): TGTGCCAGCAGCTTAGCCGTCCATGGCTACACCTTC. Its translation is CASSLAVHGYTF.

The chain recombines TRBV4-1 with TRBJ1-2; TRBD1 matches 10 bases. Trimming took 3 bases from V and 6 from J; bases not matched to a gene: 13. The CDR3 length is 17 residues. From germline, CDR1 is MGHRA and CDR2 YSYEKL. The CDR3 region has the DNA TGCGCCAGCAGCCACACGCCGGGACAGGGGCCATTCGATGGCTACACCTTC. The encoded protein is CASSHTPGQGPFDGYTF.

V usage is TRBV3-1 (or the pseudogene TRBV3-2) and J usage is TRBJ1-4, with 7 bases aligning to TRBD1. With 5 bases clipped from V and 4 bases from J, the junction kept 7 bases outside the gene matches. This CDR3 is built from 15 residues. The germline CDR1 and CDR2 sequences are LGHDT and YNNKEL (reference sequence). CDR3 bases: TGTGCCAGCAGCGGCGGGGACAGCCTTAATGAAAAACTGTTTTTT. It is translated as CASSGGDSLNEKLFF.

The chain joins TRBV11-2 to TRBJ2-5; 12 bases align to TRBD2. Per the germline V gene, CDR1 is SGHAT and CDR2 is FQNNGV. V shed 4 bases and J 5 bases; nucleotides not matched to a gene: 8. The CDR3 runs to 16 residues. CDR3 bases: TGTGCCAGCAGCTCCGTTACCGGGACTAGCGGGGAGACCCAGTACTTC. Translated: CASSSVTGTSGETQYF.

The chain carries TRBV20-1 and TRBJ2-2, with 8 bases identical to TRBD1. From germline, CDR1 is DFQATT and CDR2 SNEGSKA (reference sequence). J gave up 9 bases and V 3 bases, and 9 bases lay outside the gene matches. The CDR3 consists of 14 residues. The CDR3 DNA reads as TGCAGTGCTAGTAAATGGCAGGGGGCGAGGGAGCTGTTTTTT. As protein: CSASKWQGARELFF.

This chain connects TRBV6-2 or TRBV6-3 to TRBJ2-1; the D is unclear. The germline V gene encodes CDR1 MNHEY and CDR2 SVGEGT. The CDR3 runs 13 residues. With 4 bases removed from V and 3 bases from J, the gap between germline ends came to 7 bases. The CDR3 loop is CASSWSGYNEQFF. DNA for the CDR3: TGTGCCAGCAGTTGGTCAGGCTACAATGAGCAGTTCTTC.

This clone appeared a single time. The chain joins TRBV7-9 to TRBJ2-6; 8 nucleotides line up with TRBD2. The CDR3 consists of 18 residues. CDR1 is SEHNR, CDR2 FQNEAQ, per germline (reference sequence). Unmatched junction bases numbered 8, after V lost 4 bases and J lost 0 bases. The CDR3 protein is CASSSQRGLISGANVLTF. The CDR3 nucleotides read TGTGCCAGCAGCTCTCAGCGGGGGCTGATCTCTGGGGCCAACGTCCTGACTTTC.

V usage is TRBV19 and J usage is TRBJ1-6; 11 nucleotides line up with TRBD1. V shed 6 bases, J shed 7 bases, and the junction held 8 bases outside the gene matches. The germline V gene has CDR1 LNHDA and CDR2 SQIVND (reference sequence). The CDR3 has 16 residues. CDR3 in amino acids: CASRTGTGGNNSPLHF. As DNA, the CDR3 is TGTGCCAGTAGGACAGGGACAGGGGGTAACAATTCACCCCTCCACTTT.

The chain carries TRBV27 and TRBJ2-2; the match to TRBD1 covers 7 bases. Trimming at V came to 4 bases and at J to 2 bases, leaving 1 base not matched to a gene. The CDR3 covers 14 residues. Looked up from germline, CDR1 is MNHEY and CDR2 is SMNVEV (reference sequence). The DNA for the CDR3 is TGTGCCAGCAGTTGGGACAGAAACACCGGGGAGCTGTTTTTT. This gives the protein CASSWDRNTGELFF.

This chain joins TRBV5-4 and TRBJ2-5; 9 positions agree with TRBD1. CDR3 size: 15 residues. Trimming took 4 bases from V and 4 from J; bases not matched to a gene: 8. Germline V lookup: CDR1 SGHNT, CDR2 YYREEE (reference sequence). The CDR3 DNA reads TGTGCCAGCAGCCCGCAGGGACAGGGAGGAGAGACCCAGTACTTC. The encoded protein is CASSPQGQGGETQYF.

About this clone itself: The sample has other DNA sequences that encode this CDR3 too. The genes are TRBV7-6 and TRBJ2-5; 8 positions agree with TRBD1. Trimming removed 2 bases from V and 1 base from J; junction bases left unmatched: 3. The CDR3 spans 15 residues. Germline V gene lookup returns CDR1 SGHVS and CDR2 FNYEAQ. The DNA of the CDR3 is TGTGCCAGCAGCTTACCAGGACAGGGCCAAGAGACCCAGTACTTC. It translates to CASSLPGQGQETQYF.

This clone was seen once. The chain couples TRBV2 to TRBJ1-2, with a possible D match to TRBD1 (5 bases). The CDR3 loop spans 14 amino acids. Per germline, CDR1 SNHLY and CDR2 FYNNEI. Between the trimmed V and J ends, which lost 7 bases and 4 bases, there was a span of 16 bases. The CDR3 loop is CASMARGTTYGYTF. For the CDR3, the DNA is TGTGCCAGCATGGCGCGGGGGACTACCTATGGCTACACCTTC.

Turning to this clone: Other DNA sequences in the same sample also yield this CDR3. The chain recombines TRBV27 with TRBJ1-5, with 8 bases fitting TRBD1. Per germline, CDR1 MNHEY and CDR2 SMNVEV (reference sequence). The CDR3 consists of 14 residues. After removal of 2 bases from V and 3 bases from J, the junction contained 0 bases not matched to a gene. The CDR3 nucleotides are TGTGCCAGCAGTTTACAGGGGGCCAATCAGCCCCAGCATTTT. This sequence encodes CASSLQGANQPQHF.

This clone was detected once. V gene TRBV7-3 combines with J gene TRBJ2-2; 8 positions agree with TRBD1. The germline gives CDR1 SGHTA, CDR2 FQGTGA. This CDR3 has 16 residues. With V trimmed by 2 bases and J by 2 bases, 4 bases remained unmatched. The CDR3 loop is CASSLATGVNTGELFF. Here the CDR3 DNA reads TGTGCCAGCAGCTTAGCGACAGGGGTCAACACCGGGGAGCTGTTTTTT.

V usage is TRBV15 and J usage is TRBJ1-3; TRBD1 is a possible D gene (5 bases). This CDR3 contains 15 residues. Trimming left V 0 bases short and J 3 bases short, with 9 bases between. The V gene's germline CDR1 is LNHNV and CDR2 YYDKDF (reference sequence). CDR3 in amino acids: CATSRDRQSGNTIYF. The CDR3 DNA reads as TGTGCCACCAGCAGAGATCGACAGAGTGGAAACACCATATATTTT.